The 30 T cell receptor beta chains presented below share a single source sample, sequenced in a study of vaccination and CD4 T cells after COVID-19. Treatment specified: approximately 10-day PBMC culture with coronavirus spike peptide pools or control peptides (ViraFEST assay). The unexposed donor gave CD4+ T cells before the COVID-19 pandemic (2011-2018). The antigens of these receptors remain unknown. Researchers used the Oncomine TCR Beta short-read assay to sequence DNA from cultured CD4+ T cells. Genomic DNA from cultured CD4+ T cells was extracted. Each CDR3 protein gets one entry after TCRdb re-called the PCR reads with MiXCR. The repertoire includes 6,000 to 7,000 distinct CDR3 sequences, roughly a third of them detected once, and roughly 34% sits in the top ten. Material: CD4+ T cells from blood, cultured in vitro. These TCRs come from a human donor in good health.

The chain couples TRBV10-3 to TRBJ1-5, with a weak D call TRBD1 (5 bases). The CDR3 extends over 13 amino acids. Per germline, CDR1 ENHRY and CDR2 SYGVKD. The germline V and J ends were trimmed by 11 bases and 0 bases, with 11 bases remaining between them. CDR3 sequence reads: CAVGTDSNQPQHF. CDR3 in DNA: TGTGCCGTCGGGACGGATAGCAATCAGCCCCAGCATTTT.

There are a few counts of this clonotype. The chain recombines TRBV11-3 with TRBJ2-1; D is tentatively TRBD1 or TRBD2 (5 bases each). Germline V gene lookup returns CDR1 SGHNT and CDR2 YENEEA. Trimming took 5 bases from V and 8 from J, leaving 16 bases between them. This CDR3 contains 14 residues. CDR3 nucleotide sequence: TGTGCCAGCAGCCGCCGGGGACGTGAGGATGAGCAGTTCTTC. Amino acids: CASSRRGREDEQFF. Using reference TRBV11-3 and TRBJ2-1 for the parts outside the CDR3, the full variable domain is EAGVVQSPRYKIIEKKQPVAFWCNPISGHNTLYWYLQNLGQGPELLIRYENEEAVDDSQLPKDRFSAERLKGVDSTLKIQPAELGDSAVYLCASSRRGREDEQFFGPGTRLTVL.

This clonotype is termed medium-sized. This sequence joins TRBV2 and TRBJ2-5; unclear D gene. Looked up from germline, CDR1 is SNHLY and CDR2 is FYNNEI. The CDR3 extends over 14 amino acids. Trimming pared 9 bases from V and 1 base from J, leaving 15 bases between. The CDR3 sequence: CARRMGTSQETQYF. The CDR3 nucleotides read TGTGCCAGGAGAATGGGTACATCCCAAGAGACCCAGTACTTC.

The rearrangement links TRBV9 to TRBJ2-7; 7 bases are shared with TRBD1. The germline CDR1 and CDR2 sequences are SGDLS and YYNGEE. V dropped 3 bases and J dropped 6; count of bases not matched to a gene: 6. The length of the CDR3 is 13 residues. As DNA, the CDR3 is TGTGCCAGCAGCGCACCGACAGGGTCCGAGCAGTACTTC. Translating gives CASSAPTGSEQYF.

This clonotype was picked up a small number of times. The rearrangement uses TRBV4-3 and TRBJ2-7, with TRBD1 matching 8 bases. Germline loops: CDR1 LGHNA, CDR2 YSLEER. The CDR3 has 15 residues. Unmatched junction bases numbered 7, after V lost 6 bases and J lost 0 bases. CDR3: CASSRDRRYSYEQYF. The CDR3 bases are TGCGCCAGCAGTCGGGACAGGAGATACTCCTACGAGCAGTACTTC.

For the CDR3, the DNA is TGCAGCGTTGAAGACCCCACAGGGAACGAGCAGTACTTC. Its protein is CSVEDPTGNEQYF. V is TRBV29-1 and J is TRBJ2-7; D may be TRBD1 (6 bases). The CDR3 contains 13 residues. Germline CDR1 and CDR2: SQVTM and ANQGSEA. V was shortened by 0 bases and J by 5 bases, with 11 bases between the two germline ends.

Worth noting for this clonotype: Relative to the germline gene, one junction end is altered; a read error may explain this. V usage is TRBV6-2 or TRBV6-3 and J usage is TRBJ1-1; 7 nucleotides match TRBD1. CDR1 is MNHEY and CDR2 is SVGEGT in the germline V gene. CDR3 size: 15 residues. CDR3 sequence (DNA): TGTGCCAGCAGTTTTACGGGGGGACAGAACACTGAAGCTCTCTTT. Translation: CASSFTGGQNTEALF.

The sample holds a few counts of this clonotype. For the CDR3, the DNA is TGTGCCAGCAGTAATTCCTATAATTCACCCCTCCACTTT. Translating it yields CASSNSYNSPLHF. This chain connects TRBV28 to TRBJ1-6, with no clear D. This CDR3 spans 13 amino acids. From germline, CDR1 is MDHEN and CDR2 SYDVKM. The germline V and J ends were trimmed by 5 bases and 1 base, with 3 bases remaining between them.

V usage is TRBV27 and J usage is TRBJ1-2; a possible D gene is TRBD1 (5 bases). Germline V gene lookup returns CDR1 MNHEY and CDR2 SMNVEV (reference sequence). V lost 5 bases, J lost 2 bases, and 15 bases lay in between. The CDR3 loop spans 15 amino acids. The CDR3 loop reads CASSPWGSTNYGYTF. The DNA for the CDR3 is TGTGCCAGCAGTCCTTGGGGCAGTACCAACTATGGCTACACCTTC.

CDR3 region: CRARASGPTYEQYF. The CDR3 nucleotides read TGCAGGGCCAGGGCTAGCGGGCCGACCTACGAGCAGTACTTC. The chain couples TRBV20-1 to TRBJ2-7; 8 nucleotides match TRBD2. CDR1 is DFQATT and CDR2 is SNEGSKA in the germline V gene (reference sequence). The CDR3 extends over 14 amino acids.

The V and J genes are TRBV7-8 and TRBJ1-4; no clear D gene. V gave up 5 bases and J gave up 14 bases, with 21 bases separating them. This CDR3 region has 14 residues. The V gene's germline CDR1 is SGHVS and CDR2 FQNEAQ. CDR3 nucleotide sequence: TGTGCCAGCAGCCCGAGGGAGGGTGCAATGAGTCTGTTTTTT. Translation: CASSPREGAMSLFF.

The genes are TRBV7-2 and TRBJ2-1, with TRBD2 matching 9 bases. V dropped 7 bases and J dropped 5; count of bases not matched to a gene: 6. CDR1 SGHTA and CDR2 FQGNSA come from the germline V gene. The CDR3 is made up of 14 amino acids. Here the CDR3 DNA reads TGTGCCAGCACCCGACTAGCGGCAGACAATGAGCAGTTCTTC. The encoded protein is CASTRLAADNEQFF. Together with reference TRBV7-2 and TRBJ2-1, the CDR3 gives the full variable domain: GAGVSQSPSNKVTEKGKDVELRCDPISGHTALYWYRQSLGQGLEFLIYFQGNSAPDKSGLPSDRFSAERTGGSVSTLTIQRTQQEDSAVYLCASTRLAADNEQFFGPGTRLTVL.

This clonotype was recorded once. The chain recombines TRBV6-2 or TRBV6-3 with TRBJ2-1, with unresolved D. V was cut by 8 bases and J by 0 bases, with 14 bases left in between. The CDR3 totals 15 residues. Germline CDR1 and CDR2: MNHEY and SVGEGT. The CDR3 is CASARLIISYNEQFF. The CDR3 DNA sequence: TGTGCCAGCGCTAGACTGATTATCTCCTACAATGAGCAGTTCTTC.

This chain uses TRBV6-1 with TRBJ2-5; a weak D match, TRBD1 (5 bases). Germline CDR1 MNHNS, CDR2 SASEGT. V was trimmed by 1 base and J by 2 bases, leaving 8 bases between them. CDR3 length: 14 amino acids. CDR3 DNA: TGTGCCAGCAGTGAAGTGTCAGGGCAAGAGACCCAGTACTTC. This translates into CASSEVSGQETQYF.

The gene calls are TRBV20-1 and TRBJ2-1, with 12 bases that match TRBD2. The CDR3 sequence is 14 residues long. V lost 5 bases, J lost 3 bases, and 2 bases stayed unmatched. The germline V gene encodes CDR1 DFQATT and CDR2 SNEGSKA (reference sequence). CDR3 bases: TGCAGTGCTCGACTAGCGGGGGTCTACAATGAGCAGTTCTTC. This translates into CSARLAGVYNEQFF.

The V gene is TRBV28, the J gene TRBJ1-1; 8 positions match TRBD1. Germline V gene lookup returns CDR1 MDHEN and CDR2 SYDVKM. The CDR3 runs to 12 residues. With V trimmed by 10 bases and J by 6 bases, 7 bases remained unmatched. This CDR3 reads CAIDRGSAEAFF. The DNA for the CDR3 is TGTGCCATCGACAGGGGTTCGGCTGAAGCTTTCTTT.

This clonotype was recorded a few times. This sequence joins TRBV29-1 and TRBJ1-2; TRBD1 agrees at 8 bases. Per the germline V gene, CDR1 is SQVTM and CDR2 is ANQGSEA. The CDR3 extends over 11 amino acids. V trimming: 7 bases; J trimming: 6 bases; junction bases outside the gene matches: 4. This CDR3 reads CSALTGDGYTF. CDR3 coding DNA: TGCAGCGCCCTGACAGGGGATGGCTACACCTTC. Full variable domain (missing parts from reference TRBV29-1 and TRBJ1-2): SAVISQKPSRDICQRGTSLTIQCQVDSQVTMMFWYRQQPGQSLTLIATANQGSEATYESGFVIDKFPISRPNLTFSTLTVSNMSPEDSSIYLCSALTGDGYTFGSGTRLTVV.

This clonotype has only one observation. The chain has TRBV5-4 and TRBJ1-2, with D perhaps TRBD1 (5 bases). CDR1 and CDR2 from the germline V gene are SGHNT and YYREEE (reference sequence). There are 14 residues in the CDR3. V lost 5 bases, J lost 7 bases, and 18 bases lay in between. In nucleotides, the CDR3 is TGTGCCAGCAGTTCGGGTCTCGAAAGGGGTGGCTACACCTTC. Protein: CASSSGLERGGYTF.

This clonotype occurred a few times. The genes are TRBV20-1 and TRBJ2-3; 9 positions agree with TRBD2. This CDR3 is built from 15 residues. Looked up from germline, CDR1 is DFQATT and CDR2 is SNEGSKA (reference sequence). After removal of 0 bases from V and 1 base from J, the junction contained 2 bases not matched to a gene. The chain's CDR3 is CSARDRTSGTDTQYF. In DNA, the CDR3 is TGCAGTGCTAGAGATCGGACTAGCGGCACAGATACGCAGTATTTT.

This clonotype was detected only a few times. The chain recombines TRBV2 with TRBJ2-7; possible D gene TRBD1, 6 bases. The CDR3 length is 13 residues. Germline V gives CDR1 SNHLY, CDR2 FYNNEI. Between the trimmed V and J ends, which lost 8 bases and 3 bases, there was a span of 14 bases. The CDR3 DNA follows: TGTGCCAGCTCCAGGGGAGAAGGCTACGAGCAGTACTTC. Residues: CASSRGEGYEQYF.

The J gene is TRBJ2-3, the V gene TRBV28, with 9 bases fitting TRBD1. The CDR3 runs to 15 residues. Germline CDR1 reads MDHEN; CDR2 reads SYDVKM. V shed 5 bases, J shed 2 bases, and the junction held 5 bases outside the gene matches. The CDR3 is CASSLGTGHTDTQYF. CDR3 nucleotide sequence: TGTGCCAGCAGTCTTGGGACAGGGCACACAGATACGCAGTATTTT.

This chain uses TRBV4-1 with TRBJ1-5; D not resolved. The CDR3 spans 15 residues. V shed 2 bases and J shed 0 bases, with 8 bases lying between them. Germline V CDR1 and CDR2: MGHRA, YSYEKL. The CDR3 reads CASSQRWGSNQPQHF. CDR3 in DNA: TGCGCCAGCAGCCAAAGGTGGGGTAGCAATCAGCCCCAGCATTTT.

CDR3 region: CASSRLAGSYEQYF. Written as DNA, the CDR3 is TGTGCCAGCAGCCGACTAGCGGGCTCCTACGAGCAGTACTTC. The rearrangement joins TRBV7-2 to TRBJ2-7; TRBD2 matches 10 bases. The CDR3 contains 14 residues. Per the germline V gene, CDR1 is SGHTA and CDR2 is FQGNSA. V lost 5 bases to trimming and J lost 0 bases; unmatched junction nucleotides: 1.

This rearrangement joins TRBV6-1 to TRBJ1-1; 7 bases match TRBD1. The CDR3 runs to 16 residues. CDR1 and CDR2 (germline): MNHNS, SASEGT. V shed 5 bases, J shed 0 bases, and the junction held 9 bases outside the gene matches. CDR3 DNA: TGTGCCAGCAGTCGGACAGCCCAGGGGGTGAACACTGAAGCTTTCTTT. Protein: CASSRTAQGVNTEAFF.

The gene calls are TRBV28 and TRBJ2-7; unclear D gene. The CDR3 has 14 residues. With 7 bases removed from V and 0 bases from J, the gap between germline ends came to 13 bases. CDR1 is MDHEN, CDR2 SYDVKM, per germline. As DNA, the CDR3 is TGTGCCAGCACCCCCAGGCCCTTCTCCTACGAGCAGTACTTC. Amino acids: CASTPRPFSYEQYF.

This clonotype is classed as medium-sized. V and J are TRBV25-1 and TRBJ2-5, with D possibly being TRBD1 or TRBD2 (5 bases each). Per the germline V gene, CDR1 is MGHDK and CDR2 is SYGVNS. The CDR3 runs to 14 residues. The V gene lost 3 bases and the J gene lost 1 base, with 9 bases spanning the gap. CDR3 protein: CASSERGFQETQYF. In nucleotides, the CDR3 is TGTGCCAGCAGTGAGAGGGGTTTCCAAGAGACCCAGTACTTC. Full variable domain (missing parts from reference TRBV25-1 and TRBJ2-5): EADIYQTPRYLVIGTGKKITLECSQTMGHDKMYWYQQDPGMELHLIHYSYGVNSTEKGDLSSESTVSRIRTEHFPLTLESARPSHTSQYLCASSERGFQETQYFGPGTRLLVL.

This chain links TRBV6-1 with TRBJ2-5, with 7 nucleotides matching TRBD1. The CDR3 is made up of 11 amino acids. The germline CDR1 and CDR2 sequences are MNHNS and SASEGT. Trimming cost V 9 bases and J 5 bases; bases outside gene matches: 3. CDR3 sequence reads: CASQGVETQYF. CDR3 DNA: TGTGCCAGTCAGGGGGTGGAGACCCAGTACTTC.

This sequence joins TRBV11-3 and TRBJ2-3; 15 positions agree with TRBD2. Looked up from germline, CDR1 is SGHNT and CDR2 is YENEEA. The CDR3 has 16 amino acids. V was pared by 3 bases and J by 4 bases, with 2 bases of the junction left unmatched. CDR3 sequence reads: CASSFGLAGGADTQYF. DNA for the CDR3: TGTGCCAGCAGCTTCGGACTAGCGGGAGGGGCAGATACGCAGTATTTT.

This clonotype was detected only a few times. The chain combines TRBV20-1 with TRBJ2-7; D possibly corresponds to TRBD2 (6 bases). This CDR3 has 17 amino acids. The germline V gene encodes CDR1 DFQATT and CDR2 SNEGSKA (reference sequence). V dropped 0 bases and J dropped 4 bases, with 22 bases sitting between them. The CDR3 is CSARDLLTGGNYYEQYF. CDR3 bases: TGCAGTGCTAGAGATTTGTTAACAGGCGGGAACTATTACGAGCAGTACTTC.

This clonotype was detected only a few times. V and J are TRBV2 and TRBJ2-7; D is unclear. The CDR3 contains 12 residues. Trimming shortened V by 4 bases and J by 1 base, and 5 bases separated the two germline ends. In germline, CDR1 is SNHLY, CDR2 FYNNEI. CDR3 sequence: CASSVQSYEQYF. DNA of the CDR3: TGTGCCAGCAGTGTCCAGTCCTACGAGCAGTACTTC.